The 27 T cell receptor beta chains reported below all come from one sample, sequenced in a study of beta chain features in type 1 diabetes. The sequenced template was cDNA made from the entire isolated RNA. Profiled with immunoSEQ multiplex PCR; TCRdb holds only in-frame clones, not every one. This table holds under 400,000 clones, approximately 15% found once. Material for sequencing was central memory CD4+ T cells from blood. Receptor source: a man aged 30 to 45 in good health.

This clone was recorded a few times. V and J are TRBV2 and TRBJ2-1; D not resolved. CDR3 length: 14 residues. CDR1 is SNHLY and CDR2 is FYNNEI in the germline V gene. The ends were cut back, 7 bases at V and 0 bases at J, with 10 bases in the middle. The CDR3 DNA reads TGTGCCAGCAACAGCCTCAGCTCCTACAATGAGCAGTTCTTC. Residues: CASNSLSSYNEQFF. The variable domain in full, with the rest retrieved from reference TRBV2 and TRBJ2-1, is EPEVTQTPSHQVTQMGQEVILRCVPISNHLYFYWYRQILGQKVEFLVSFYNNEISEKSEIFDDQFSVERPDGSNFTLKIRSTKLEDSAMYFCASNSLSSYNEQFFGPGTRLTVL.

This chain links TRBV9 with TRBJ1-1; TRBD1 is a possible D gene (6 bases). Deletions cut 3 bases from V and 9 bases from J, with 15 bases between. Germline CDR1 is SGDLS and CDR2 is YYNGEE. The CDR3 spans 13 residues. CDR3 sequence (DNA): TGTGCCAGCAGCGCCCAGACAGGCTTCAAAGCTTTCTTT. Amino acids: CASSAQTGFKAFF.

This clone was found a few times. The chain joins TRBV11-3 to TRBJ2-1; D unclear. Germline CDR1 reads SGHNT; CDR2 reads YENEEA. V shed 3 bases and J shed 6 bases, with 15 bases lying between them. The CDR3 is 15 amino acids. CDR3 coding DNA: TGTGCCAGCAGCTTCCGGGCTCCCCCGCGCAATGAGCAGTTCTTC. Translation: CASSFRAPPRNEQFF.

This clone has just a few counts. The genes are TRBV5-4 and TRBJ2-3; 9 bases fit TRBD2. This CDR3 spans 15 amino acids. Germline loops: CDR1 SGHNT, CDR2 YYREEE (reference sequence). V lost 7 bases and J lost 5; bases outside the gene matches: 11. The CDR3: CASYPGAGGGDTQYF. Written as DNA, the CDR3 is TGTGCCAGCTACCCGGGAGCGGGGGGTGGAGATACGCAGTATTTT.

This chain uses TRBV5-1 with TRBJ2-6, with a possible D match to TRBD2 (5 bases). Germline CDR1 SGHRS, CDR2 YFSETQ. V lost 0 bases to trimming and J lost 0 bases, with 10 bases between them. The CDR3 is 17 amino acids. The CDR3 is CASSLEAGLSGANVLTF. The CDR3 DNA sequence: TGCGCCAGCAGCTTGGAAGCCGGACTCTCTGGGGCCAACGTCCTGACTTTC.

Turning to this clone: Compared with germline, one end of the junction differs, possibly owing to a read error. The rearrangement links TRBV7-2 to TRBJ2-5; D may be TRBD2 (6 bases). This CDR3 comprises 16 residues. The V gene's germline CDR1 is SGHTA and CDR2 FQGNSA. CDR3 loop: CASSFLGLRIQGTQYF. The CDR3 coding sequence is TGTGCCAGCAGCTTTTTGGGACTCCGGATCCAAGGGACCCAGTACTTC.

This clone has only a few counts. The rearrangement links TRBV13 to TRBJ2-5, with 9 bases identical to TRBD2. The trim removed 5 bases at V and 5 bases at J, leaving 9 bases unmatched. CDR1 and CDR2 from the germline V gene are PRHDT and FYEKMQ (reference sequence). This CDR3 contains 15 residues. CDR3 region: CASSPLAGGPETQYF. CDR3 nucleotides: TGTGCCAGCAGCCCCCTGGCGGGGGGGCCCGAGACCCAGTACTTC.

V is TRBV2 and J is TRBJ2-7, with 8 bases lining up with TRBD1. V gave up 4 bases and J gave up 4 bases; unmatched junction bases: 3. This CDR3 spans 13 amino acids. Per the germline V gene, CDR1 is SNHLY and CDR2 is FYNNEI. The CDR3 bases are TGTGCCAGCAGTGTGACAGGGGCATACGAGCAGTACTTC. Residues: CASSVTGAYEQYF.

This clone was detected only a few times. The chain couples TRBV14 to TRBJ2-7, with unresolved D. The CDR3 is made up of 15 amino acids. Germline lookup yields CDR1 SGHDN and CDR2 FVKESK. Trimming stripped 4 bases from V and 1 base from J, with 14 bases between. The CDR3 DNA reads TGTGCCAGCAGCCCACTCCTGGGCAGTTCCTACGAGCAGTACTTC. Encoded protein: CASSPLLGSSYEQYF.

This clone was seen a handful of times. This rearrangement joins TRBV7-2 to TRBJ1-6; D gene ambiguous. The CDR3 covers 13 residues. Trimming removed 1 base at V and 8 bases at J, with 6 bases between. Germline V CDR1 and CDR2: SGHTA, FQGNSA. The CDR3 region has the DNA TGTGCCAGCAGCTTAGAGTTCGATTCACCCCTCCACTTT. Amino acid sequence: CASSLEFDSPLHF.

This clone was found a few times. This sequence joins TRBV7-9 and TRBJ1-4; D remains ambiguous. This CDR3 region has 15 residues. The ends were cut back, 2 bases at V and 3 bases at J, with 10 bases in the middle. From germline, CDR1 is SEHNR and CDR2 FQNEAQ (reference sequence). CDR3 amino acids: CASSLSTTANEKLFF. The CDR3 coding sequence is TGTGCCAGCAGCTTAAGCACAACAGCTAATGAAAAACTGTTTTTT.

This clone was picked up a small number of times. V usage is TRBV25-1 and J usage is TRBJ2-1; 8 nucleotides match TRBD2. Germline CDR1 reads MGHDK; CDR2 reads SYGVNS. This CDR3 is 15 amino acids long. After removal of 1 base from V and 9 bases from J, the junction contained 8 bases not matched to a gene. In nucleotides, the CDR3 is TGTGCCAGCAGTGAATCGCGGGGACTAGTGAGTGAGCAGTTCTTC. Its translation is CASSESRGLVSEQFF.

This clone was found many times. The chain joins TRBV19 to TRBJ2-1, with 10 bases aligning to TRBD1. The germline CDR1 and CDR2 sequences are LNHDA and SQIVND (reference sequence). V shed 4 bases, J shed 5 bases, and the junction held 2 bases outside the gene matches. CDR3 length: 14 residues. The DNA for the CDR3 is TGTGCCAGTAGTAGGACAGGGGGAAACAATGAGCAGTTCTTC. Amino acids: CASSRTGGNNEQFF.

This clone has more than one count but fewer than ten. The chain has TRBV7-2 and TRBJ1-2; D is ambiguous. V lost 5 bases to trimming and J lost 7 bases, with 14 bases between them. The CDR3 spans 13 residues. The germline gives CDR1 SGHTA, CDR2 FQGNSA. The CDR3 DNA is TGTGCCAGCAGCCGAGCGGGCTTCGGTGGCTACACCTTC. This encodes CASSRAGFGGYTF.

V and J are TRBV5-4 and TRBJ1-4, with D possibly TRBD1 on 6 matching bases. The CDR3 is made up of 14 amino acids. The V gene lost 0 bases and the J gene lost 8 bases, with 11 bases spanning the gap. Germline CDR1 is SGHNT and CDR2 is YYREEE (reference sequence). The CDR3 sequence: CASSLAGGGEKLFF. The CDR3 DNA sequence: TGTGCCAGCAGCTTGGCCGGGGGCGGAGAAAAACTGTTTTTT.

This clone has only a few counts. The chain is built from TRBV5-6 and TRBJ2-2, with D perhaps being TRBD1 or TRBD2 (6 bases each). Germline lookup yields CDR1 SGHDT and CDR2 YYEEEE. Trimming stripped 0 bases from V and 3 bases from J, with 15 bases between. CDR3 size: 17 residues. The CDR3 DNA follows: TGTGCCAGCAGCTTGGGTTTAGGGGGGCACGACACCGGGGAGCTGTTTTTT. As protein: CASSLGLGGHDTGELFF.

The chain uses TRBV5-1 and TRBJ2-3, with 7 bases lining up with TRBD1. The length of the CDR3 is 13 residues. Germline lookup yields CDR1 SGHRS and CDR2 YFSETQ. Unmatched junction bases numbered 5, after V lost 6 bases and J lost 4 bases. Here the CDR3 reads CASTQGVADTQYF. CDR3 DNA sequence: TGCGCCAGCACCCAGGGGGTTGCAGATACGCAGTATTTT. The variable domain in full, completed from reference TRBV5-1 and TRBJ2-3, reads KAGVTQTPRYLIKTRGQQVTLSCSPISGHRSVSWYQQTPGQGLQFLFEYFSETQRNKGNFPGRFSGRQFSNSRSEMNVSTLELGDSALYLCASTQGVADTQYFGPGTRLTVL.

The CDR3 is CASSAWDSLLGGGEQFF. CDR3 DNA: TGTGCCAGCTCAGCATGGGACAGTCTGTTGGGCGGTGGTGAGCAGTTCTTC. This chain uses TRBV18 with TRBJ2-1, with 7 bases matching TRBD1. The CDR3 sequence is 17 residues long. Germline values: CDR1 KGHSH, CDR2 LQKENI. The J segment lost 9 bases and the V segment lost 5 bases, leaving 19 bases of the junction unmatched.

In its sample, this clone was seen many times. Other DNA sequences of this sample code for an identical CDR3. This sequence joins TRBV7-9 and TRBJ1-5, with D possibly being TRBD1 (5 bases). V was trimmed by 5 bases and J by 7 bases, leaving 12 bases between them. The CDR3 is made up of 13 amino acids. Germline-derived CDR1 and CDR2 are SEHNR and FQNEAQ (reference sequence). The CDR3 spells CASSPRRGQPQHF. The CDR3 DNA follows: TGTGCCAGCAGCCCGCGGAGGGGACAGCCCCAGCATTTT.

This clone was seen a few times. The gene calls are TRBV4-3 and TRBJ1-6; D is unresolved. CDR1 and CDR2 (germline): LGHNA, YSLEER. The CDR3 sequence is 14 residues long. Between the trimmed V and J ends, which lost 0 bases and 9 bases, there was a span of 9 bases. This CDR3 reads CASSQEAAISPLHF. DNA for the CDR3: TGCGCCAGCAGCCAAGAGGCGGCAATTTCACCCCTCCACTTT.

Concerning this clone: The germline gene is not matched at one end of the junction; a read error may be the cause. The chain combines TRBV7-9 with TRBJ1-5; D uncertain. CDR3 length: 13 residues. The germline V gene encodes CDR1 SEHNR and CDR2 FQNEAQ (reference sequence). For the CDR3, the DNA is TGTGCCACCAGCAGCGGGGATCGTCAGCCCCAGCATTTT. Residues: CATSSGDRQPQHF.

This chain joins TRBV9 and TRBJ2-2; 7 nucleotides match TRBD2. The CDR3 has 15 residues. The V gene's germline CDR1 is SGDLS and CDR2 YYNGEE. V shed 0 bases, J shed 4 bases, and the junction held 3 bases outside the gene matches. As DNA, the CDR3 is TGTGCCAGCAGCGTAGCGGTAGCGGGCACCGGGGAGCTGTTTTTT. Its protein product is CASSVAVAGTGELFF. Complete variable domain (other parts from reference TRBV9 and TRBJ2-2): DSGVTQTPKHLITATGQRVTLRCSPRSGDLSVYWYQQSLDQGLQFLIQYYNGEERAKGNILERFSAQQFPDLHSELNLSSLELGDSALYFCASSVAVAGTGELFFGEGSRLTVL.

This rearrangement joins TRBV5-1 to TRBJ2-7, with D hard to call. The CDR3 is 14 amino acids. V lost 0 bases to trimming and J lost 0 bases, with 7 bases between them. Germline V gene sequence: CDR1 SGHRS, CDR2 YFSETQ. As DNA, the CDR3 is TGCGCCAGCAGCTTGGTTTCCGGCTCCTACGAGCAGTACTTC. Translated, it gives CASSLVSGSYEQYF.

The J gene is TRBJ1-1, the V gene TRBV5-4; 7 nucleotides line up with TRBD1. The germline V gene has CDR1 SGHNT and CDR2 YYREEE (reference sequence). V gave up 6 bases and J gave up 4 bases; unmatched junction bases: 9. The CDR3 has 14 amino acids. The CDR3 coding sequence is TGTGCCAGCACCGTCCCGGGACAGAGCACTGAAGCTTTCTTT. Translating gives CASTVPGQSTEAFF.

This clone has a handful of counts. The CDR3 loop is CASSPDPSITEAFF. The CDR3 DNA reads TGTGCCAGCTCCCCGGACCCCAGTATCACTGAAGCTTTCTTT. The rearrangement links TRBV18 to TRBJ1-1; D remains ambiguous. V lost 6 bases, J lost 4 bases, and 15 bases lay in between. CDR1 and CDR2 (germline): KGHSH, LQKENI. The CDR3 runs 14 residues.

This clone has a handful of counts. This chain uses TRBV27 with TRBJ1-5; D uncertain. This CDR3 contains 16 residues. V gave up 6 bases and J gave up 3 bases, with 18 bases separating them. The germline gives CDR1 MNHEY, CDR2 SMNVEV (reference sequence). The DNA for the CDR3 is TGTGCCAGCAGAGCTACCACCCAAACCTCCAATCAGCCCCAGCATTTT. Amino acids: CASRATTQTSNQPQHF.

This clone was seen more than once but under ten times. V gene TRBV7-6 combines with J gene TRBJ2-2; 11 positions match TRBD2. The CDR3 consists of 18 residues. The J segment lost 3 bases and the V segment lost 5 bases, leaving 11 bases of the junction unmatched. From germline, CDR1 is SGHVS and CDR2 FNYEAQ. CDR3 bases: TGTGCCAGCAGCACCTCTAGACTAGCGGGACTGTACACCGGGGAGCTGTTTTTT. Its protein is CASSTSRLAGLYTGELFF. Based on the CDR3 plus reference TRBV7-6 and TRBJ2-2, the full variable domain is GAGVSQSPRYKVTKRGQDVALRCDPISGHVSLYWYRQALGQGPEFLTYFNYEAQQDKSGLPNDRFSAERPEGSISTLTIQRTEQRDSAMYRCASSTSRLAGLYTGELFFGEGSRLTVL.